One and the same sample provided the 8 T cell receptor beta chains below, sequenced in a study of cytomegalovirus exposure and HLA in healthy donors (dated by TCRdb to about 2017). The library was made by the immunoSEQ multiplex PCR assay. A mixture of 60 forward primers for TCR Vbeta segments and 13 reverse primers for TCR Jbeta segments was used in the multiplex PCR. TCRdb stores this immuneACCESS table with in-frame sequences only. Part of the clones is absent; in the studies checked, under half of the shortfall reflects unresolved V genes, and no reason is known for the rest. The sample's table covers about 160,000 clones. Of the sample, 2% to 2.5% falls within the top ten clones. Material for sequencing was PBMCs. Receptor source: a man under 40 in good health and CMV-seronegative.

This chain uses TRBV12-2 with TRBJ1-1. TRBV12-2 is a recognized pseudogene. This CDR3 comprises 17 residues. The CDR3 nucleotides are TGTGCAAGTCGCTTACGCCCTGGGAGGGATTCGAACACTGAAGCTTTCTTT. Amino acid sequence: CASRLRPGRDSNTEAFF.

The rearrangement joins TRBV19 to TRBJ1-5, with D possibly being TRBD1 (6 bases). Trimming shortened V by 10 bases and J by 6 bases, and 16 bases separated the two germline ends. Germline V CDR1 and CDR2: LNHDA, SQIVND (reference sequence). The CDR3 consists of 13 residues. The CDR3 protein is CATQSGVRQPQHF. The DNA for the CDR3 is TGTGCCACTCAATCAGGGGTTCGTCAGCCCCAGCATTTT.

CDR3 protein: CASSLEGDNTGELFF. The CDR3 DNA follows: TGTGCCAGCAGCCTCGAGGGAGATAACACCGGGGAGCTGTTTTTT. The chain uses TRBV6-4 and TRBJ2-2; D may be TRBD2 (5 bases). Trimming removed 6 bases from V and 2 bases from J, with 13 bases in between. Germline values: CDR1 MRHNA, CDR2 SNTAGT. This CDR3 has 15 amino acids.

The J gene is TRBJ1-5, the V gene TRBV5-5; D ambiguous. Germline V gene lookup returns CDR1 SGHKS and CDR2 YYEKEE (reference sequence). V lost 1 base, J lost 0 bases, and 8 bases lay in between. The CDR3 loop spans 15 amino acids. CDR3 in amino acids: CASSLTGHSNQPQHF. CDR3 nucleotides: TGTGCCAGCAGCTTGACGGGTCATAGCAATCAGCCCCAGCATTTT.

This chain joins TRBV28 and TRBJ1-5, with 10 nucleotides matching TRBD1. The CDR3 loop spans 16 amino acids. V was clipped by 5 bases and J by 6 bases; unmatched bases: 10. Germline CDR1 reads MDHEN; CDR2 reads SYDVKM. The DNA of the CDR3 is TGTGCCAGCAGTCTACCGACAGGGGGCGGAGGTCAGCCCCAGCATTTT. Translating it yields CASSLPTGGGGQPQHF.

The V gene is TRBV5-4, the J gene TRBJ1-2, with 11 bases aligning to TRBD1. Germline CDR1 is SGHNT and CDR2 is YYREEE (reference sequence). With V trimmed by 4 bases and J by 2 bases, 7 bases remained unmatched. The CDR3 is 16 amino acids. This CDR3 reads CASSRGQGAQNYGYTF. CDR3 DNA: TGTGCCAGCAGCCGCGGACAGGGGGCGCAGAACTATGGCTACACCTTC.

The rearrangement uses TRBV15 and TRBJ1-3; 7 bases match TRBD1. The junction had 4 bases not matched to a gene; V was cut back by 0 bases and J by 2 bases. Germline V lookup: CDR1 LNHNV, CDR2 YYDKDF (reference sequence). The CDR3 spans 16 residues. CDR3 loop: CATSRDPTGAGNTIYF. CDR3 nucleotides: TGTGCCACCAGCAGAGATCCAACAGGGGCTGGAAACACCATATATTTT.

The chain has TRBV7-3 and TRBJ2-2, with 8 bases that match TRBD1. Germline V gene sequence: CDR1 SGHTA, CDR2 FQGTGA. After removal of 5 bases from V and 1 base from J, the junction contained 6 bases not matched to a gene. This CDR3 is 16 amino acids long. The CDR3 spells CASSPGQVKNTGELFF. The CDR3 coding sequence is TGTGCCAGCAGCCCGGGACAGGTGAAGAACACCGGGGAGCTGTTTTTT.